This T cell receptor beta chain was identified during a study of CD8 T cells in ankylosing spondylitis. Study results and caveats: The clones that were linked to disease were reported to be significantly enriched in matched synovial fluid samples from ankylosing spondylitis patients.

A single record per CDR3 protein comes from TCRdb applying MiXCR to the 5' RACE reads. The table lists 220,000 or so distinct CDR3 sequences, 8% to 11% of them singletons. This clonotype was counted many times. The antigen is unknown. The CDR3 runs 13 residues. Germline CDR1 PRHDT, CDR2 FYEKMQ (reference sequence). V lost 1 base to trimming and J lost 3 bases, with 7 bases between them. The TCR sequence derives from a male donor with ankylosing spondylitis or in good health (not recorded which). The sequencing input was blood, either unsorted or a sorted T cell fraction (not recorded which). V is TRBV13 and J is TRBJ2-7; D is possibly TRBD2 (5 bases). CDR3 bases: TGTGCCAGCAGCTTAGAGGCGGGCTACGAGCAGTACTTC. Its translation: CASSLEAGYEQYF. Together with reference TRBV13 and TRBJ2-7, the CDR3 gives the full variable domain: AAGVIQSPRHLIKEKRETATLKCYPIPRHDTVYWYQQGPGQDPQFLISFYEKMQSDKGSIPDRFSAQQFSDYHSELNMSSLELGDSALYFCASSLEAGYEQYFGPGTRLTVT.